This T cell receptor (beta chain) was documented in a study of CD8+ T cells in alopecia areata. Study summary: Once tofacitinib had been taken for 6 to 18 months, 6 months off drug followed. Study-level results: In scalp, tofacitinib significantly decreased clonality and expanded CD8+ clones among the top 100. Lesional scalp exceeded normal scalp in clonality, especially in alopecia totalis/universalis.

Isolated RNA was reverse transcribed into cDNA used as the sequencing template. Repertoires were generated with immunoSEQ multiplex PCR, while TCRdb's copy carries only in-frame clones and drops some. The sample yields approximately 210,000 clones, just under 65% seen once. The CDR3 contains 11 residues. In germline, CDR1 is DFQATT, CDR2 SNEGSKA (reference sequence). The ends lost 6 bases at V and 5 bases at J; junction bases unmatched: 3. In the case of this clone: Its antigen remains unidentified.

Treatment here: oral pan-JAK inhibitor, 5-10 mg twice daily. The specimen comprised CD4+ T cells sorted from blood, sampled between weeks 49 and 50, from a patient treated with tofacitinib. The genes are TRBV20-1 and TRBJ1-2, with 7 bases that match TRBD1. The TCR originated in a human donor with alopecia areata. The CDR3, as DNA: TGCAGTGCCCCCAGGGGGTATGGCTACACCTTC. It encodes CSAPRGYGYTF.